This T cell receptor beta chain was sequenced during a study of radiotherapy plus CTLA-4 blockade in lung cancer. Background on the study: With roughly a third of patients having disease control, objective responses were seen in less than 20%.

Generated by immunoSEQ multiplex PCR, the TCRdb table keeps only in-frame clones and is missing some. The sample lists tens of thousands of clones, roughly four fifths occurring once. Regarding this clone: Its cognate antigen is unknown.

Study findings and constraints: Radiotherapy with ipilimumab was followed by blood expansion of tumor-derived clones. Best predicting response, reportedly, were early blood T cell clone dynamics, with interferon-beta.

This CDR3 has 14 residues. V dropped 10 bases and J dropped 6 bases, with 22 bases sitting between them. Germline CDR1 reads SEHNR; CDR2 reads FQNEAQ (reference sequence). The clonotype originates from a human donor with non-small cell lung cancer who had stable disease on radiotherapy plus ipilimumab. Sequencing used peripheral blood, obtained from a patient treated with radiotherapy plus ipilimumab. The gene calls are TRBV7-9 and TRBJ2-7; the D gene could be TRBD1 or TRBD2 (7 bases each). CDR3 sequence: CAKRGLGGVSEQYF. In nucleotides, the CDR3 is TGTGCCAAGAGGGGGCTGGGAGGGGTTAGCGAGCAGTACTTC.